Below, 17 T cell receptor beta chains from the same sample are listed, as sequenced in a study of shared clonotypes between healthy human individuals. Sequenced by immunoSEQ multiplex PCR; TCRdb stores in-frame clones only, minus some. The data hold just over 2,000,000 clones, with roughly 94% observed a single time. Sequenced sample: naive CD4+ T cells sorted from blood. Stated subset: CD45RA+ positively selected. The source is a man younger than 35 in good health.

In the case of this clone: This sample also contains other DNA sequences that code for the same CDR3. The chain couples TRBV7-2 to TRBJ2-2; D is uncertain. Between the trimmed V and J ends, which lost 2 bases and 5 bases, there was a span of 6 bases. Per germline, CDR1 SGHTA and CDR2 FQGNSA. The CDR3 runs 13 residues. The CDR3: CASSLQGTGELFF. In nucleotides, the CDR3 is TGTGCCAGCAGCTTACAAGGGACCGGGGAGCTGTTTTTT.

To note about this clone: This sample also contains other DNA sequences that code for the same CDR3. The gene calls are TRBV19 and TRBJ1-5; D may be TRBD1 (6 bases). CDR1 is LNHDA and CDR2 is SQIVND in the germline V gene (reference sequence). The CDR3 covers 14 residues. Deletions cut 2 bases from V and 7 bases from J, with 12 bases between. As DNA, the CDR3 is TGTGCCAGTAGTATAAGGGGGTTGGGGCAGCCCCAGCATTTT. Its protein is CASSIRGLGQPQHF.

Comments on this clone: Sequence at one end of the junction differs from germline and may be a read error. The gene calls are TRBV7-9 and TRBJ2-5, with 7 bases lining up with TRBD1. Germline lookup yields CDR1 SEHNR and CDR2 FQNEAQ (reference sequence). The length of the CDR3 is 14 residues. The CDR3 spells CASNLQGSSETQYF. The CDR3, as DNA: TGTGCCAGCAACTTACAGGGGTCGTCAGAGACCCAGTACTTC.

The CDR3 DNA sequence: TGTGCCAGCAGTCACCCCCAGCATGCAAAATCTGGCTACACCTTC. Its translation is CASSHPQHAKSGYTF. The chain joins TRBV6-5 to TRBJ1-2; no clear D gene. V lost 5 bases and J lost 7, with 20 bases in between. This CDR3 contains 15 residues. Per germline, CDR1 MNHEY and CDR2 SVGAGI.

The rearrangement uses TRBV2 and TRBJ2-7; D perhaps matches TRBD2 (6 bases). There are 15 residues in the CDR3. Germline loops: CDR1 SNHLY, CDR2 FYNNEI. Trimming shortened V by 6 bases and J by 2 bases, and 17 bases separated the two germline ends. Written as DNA, the CDR3 is TGTGCCAGCAGAACCGGGAGCCTTCAGACCTACGAGCAGTACTTC. Its protein is CASRTGSLQTYEQYF.

The chain employs TRBV2 and TRBJ2-5, with 7 bases aligning to TRBD2. V dropped 2 bases and J dropped 6; count of bases not matched to a gene: 9. The CDR3 loop spans 15 amino acids. CDR1 is SNHLY and CDR2 is FYNNEI in the germline V gene. The CDR3 region is CASSEKWEGQKTQYF. The DNA for the CDR3 is TGTGCCAGCAGTGAAAAGTGGGAGGGCCAGAAGACCCAGTACTTC.

V is TRBV28 and J is TRBJ2-7, with D perhaps matching TRBD1 or TRBD2 (6 bases each). CDR3 length: 16 amino acids. Germline loops: CDR1 MDHEN, CDR2 SYDVKM. V lost 2 bases and J lost 3, with 17 bases in between. Here the CDR3 reads CASSLIGTGGGYEQYF. In DNA, the CDR3 is TGTGCCAGCAGTTTAATAGGGACCGGAGGGGGCTACGAGCAGTACTTC.

The chain is built from TRBV10-3 and TRBJ2-1; TRBD1 agrees at 8 bases. J was trimmed by 7 bases and V by 0 bases; bases with no gene match: 5. CDR3 length equals 15 residues. Germline lookup yields CDR1 ENHRY and CDR2 SYGVKD. The CDR3 sequence is CAISESRTGLNEQFF. The DNA for the CDR3 is TGTGCCATCAGTGAGTCGAGGACAGGGCTGAATGAGCAGTTCTTC.

The gene calls are TRBV10-1 and TRBJ2-5; D is unclear. Germline loops: CDR1 WNHNN, CDR2 SYGVQD (reference sequence). V lost 4 bases and J lost 0, with 3 bases in between. The CDR3 sequence is 12 residues long. In nucleotides, the CDR3 is TGCGCCAGCAGTGCCAACCAAGAGACCCAGTACTTC. It translates to CASSANQETQYF.

V usage is TRBV5-1 and J usage is TRBJ2-1; D unclear. The V end was cut by 3 bases, the J end by 7 bases, with 11 bases between. The CDR3 is made up of 13 amino acids. The germline gives CDR1 SGHRS, CDR2 YFSETQ. The CDR3 DNA sequence: TGCGCCAGCAGCTGGGCCCTAGGAAATGAGCAGTTCTTC. Its translation: CASSWALGNEQFF.

This chain links TRBV5-4 with TRBJ2-3; D gene unclear. The CDR3 extends over 14 amino acids. Trimming took off 0 bases at V and 0 bases at J, with 5 bases between the two ends. In germline, CDR1 is SGHNT, CDR2 YYREEE (reference sequence). DNA for the CDR3: TGTGCCAGCAGCTTGGCGGACAGCACAGATACGCAGTATTTT. It specifies CASSLADSTDTQYF.

This chain uses TRBV6-5 with TRBJ2-7; no clear D gene. The CDR3 consists of 16 residues. Germline V gives CDR1 MNHEY, CDR2 SVGAGI. V was pared by 0 bases and J by 2 bases, with 14 bases between. For the CDR3, the DNA is TGTGCCAGCAGTTACTCAATATTGAGCTATACCTACGAGCAGTACTTC. This translates into CASSYSILSYTYEQYF.

The V gene is TRBV6-1, the J gene TRBJ1-2; 10 bases line up with TRBD1. The germline gives CDR1 MNHNS, CDR2 SASEGT. This CDR3 spans 15 amino acids. V shed 7 bases and J 2 bases; nucleotides not matched to a gene: 7. The CDR3, as DNA: TGTGCCAGCACACGGGACAGGGGAACCAACTATGGCTACACCTTC. Amino acids: CASTRDRGTNYGYTF.

This rearrangement joins TRBV4-2 to TRBJ1-2; 9 positions agree with TRBD1. There are 18 residues in the CDR3. The germline V gene has CDR1 LGHNA and CDR2 YNFKEQ. Germline trimming cut 0 bases from V and 1 base from J; bases unmatched to any gene: 9. The CDR3 DNA sequence: TGTGCCAGCAGCCAAGATCATGGACAGGGGATCCATAACTATGGCTACACCTTC. It encodes CASSQDHGQGIHNYGYTF.

The rearrangement links TRBV7-9 to TRBJ2-1; TRBD1 aligns across 7 bases. The germline CDR1 and CDR2 sequences are SEHNR and FQNEAQ (reference sequence). The junction had 12 bases not matched to a gene; V was cut back by 4 bases and J by 9 bases. The CDR3 has 15 amino acids. The DNA of the CDR3 is TGTGCCAGCAGCTCGGACAGGCCCTACAATGGTGAGCAGTTCTTC. Protein sequence: CASSSDRPYNGEQFF.

The chain recombines TRBV10-3 with TRBJ1-1; 7 bases match TRBD1. J gave up 3 bases and V 6 bases, and 7 bases lay outside the gene matches. The CDR3 has 14 amino acids. The germline V gene encodes CDR1 ENHRY and CDR2 SYGVKD. The CDR3 loop reads CAISGQVKDTEAFF. The CDR3 region has the DNA TGTGCCATCAGCGGACAGGTAAAGGACACTGAAGCTTTCTTT.

The chain carries TRBV18 and TRBJ1-5, with D possibly matching TRBD1 (5 bases). Trimming took 5 bases from V and 0 from J, leaving 8 bases between them. CDR3 length: 14 amino acids. CDR1 and CDR2 (germline): KGHSH, LQKENI. CDR3 sequence: CASSAGISNQPQHF. As DNA, the CDR3 is TGTGCCAGCTCAGCAGGGATTAGCAATCAGCCCCAGCATTTT.